Following are 27 T cell receptor beta chains from one sample sequenced in a study of early T cells in non-severe SARS-CoV-2 infection. TCRdb re-derived calls from the 5' RACE reads in MiXCR, one entry per CDR3 protein. The data hold fewer than 100,000 distinct CDR3 sequences, with about 12% observed a single time. Specimen: whole blood. The receptor source for this set is an adult who was a healthcare worker with PCR-confirmed SARS-CoV-2 infection or an uninfected control (not recorded which).

This clonotype was found a few times. This sequence joins TRBV6-2 or TRBV6-3 and TRBJ2-7, with TRBD2 matching over 11 bases. The CDR3 sequence is 17 residues long. J lost 3 bases, V lost 2 bases, and 9 bases had no gene match. CDR1 and CDR2 from the germline V gene are MNHEY and SVGEGT. CDR3 region: CASSYPDSGGDNYEQYF. CDR3 DNA: TGTGCCAGCAGTTACCCCGATAGCGGGGGGGACAACTACGAGCAGTACTTC.

In this sample, this clonotype turned up many times. The gene calls are TRBV20-1 and TRBJ2-3, with 7 bases aligning to TRBD2. CDR3 length: 16 residues. The J segment lost 2 bases and the V segment lost 6 bases, leaving 14 bases of the junction unmatched. In germline, CDR1 is DFQATT, CDR2 SNEGSKA (reference sequence). The CDR3 is CSATRVGSGVTDTQYF. The CDR3 DNA reads TGCAGTGCCACTAGAGTGGGGAGCGGGGTCACAGATACGCAGTATTTT.

This clonotype appeared many times. The chain recombines TRBV20-1 with TRBJ1-1; D is uncertain. There are 12 residues in the CDR3. Germline assignment: CDR1 DFQATT and CDR2 SNEGSKA (reference sequence). CDR3 protein: CSSTYLNTEAFF. The DNA of the CDR3 is TGCAGCTCTACATACCTGAACACTGAAGCTTTCTTT.

This clonotype was seen only a few times. V and J are TRBV5-4 and TRBJ2-3, with TRBD2 matching over 8 bases. In germline, CDR1 is SGHNT, CDR2 YYREEE (reference sequence). The CDR3 covers 13 residues. The V gene end was trimmed by 4 bases and the J gene end by 11 bases; junction bases not matched to a gene: 9. The CDR3 loop is CASSPPSGTRQYF. The CDR3, as DNA: TGTGCCAGCAGCCCTCCCTCCGGGACTAGGCAGTATTTT. The variable domain in full, completed from reference TRBV5-4 and TRBJ2-3, reads ETGVTQSPTHLIKTRGQQVTLRCSSQSGHNTVSWYQQALGQGPQFIFQYYREEENGRGNFPPRFSGLQFPNYSSELNVNALELDDSALYLCASSPPSGTRQYFGPGTRLTVL.

This sequence joins TRBV11-2 and TRBJ1-4; D possibly corresponds to TRBD1 (6 bases). The germline gives CDR1 SGHAT, CDR2 FQNNGV. Trimming shortened V by 5 bases and J by 5 bases, and 15 bases separated the two germline ends. The CDR3 extends over 15 amino acids. Here the CDR3 DNA reads TGTGCCAGCAGCCCAAAGGGGGGGAGGAATGAAAAACTGTTTTTT. Translated, it gives CASSPKGGRNEKLFF.

This clonotype was seen many times. V gene TRBV28 combines with J gene TRBJ2-3; TRBD2 aligns across 9 bases. With 5 bases clipped from V and 2 bases from J, the junction kept 5 bases outside the gene matches. The CDR3 sequence is 15 residues long. CDR1 and CDR2 (germline): MDHEN, SYDVKM. The CDR3 region has the DNA TGTGCCAGCAGTATGAGCGGGGGGCCCACAGATACGCAGTATTTT. Translated: CASSMSGGPTDTQYF.

This chain links TRBV18 with TRBJ2-2; D perhaps matches TRBD1 (6 bases). This CDR3 is built from 15 residues. CDR1 is KGHSH, CDR2 LQKENI, per germline. V was trimmed by 3 bases and J by 6 bases, leaving 14 bases between them. The CDR3 DNA follows: TGTGCCAGCTCACCGGCACAGGGAAGGTCCGGGGAGCTGTTTTTT. Translation gives CASSPAQGRSGELFF.

This clonotype occurred many times. CDR3 bases: TGTGCCAGCCTGAGAGGGATCTACGAGCAGTACTTC. Translated, it gives CASLRGIYEQYF. V gene TRBV2 combines with J gene TRBJ2-7, with D possibly being TRBD2 (5 bases). CDR3 length: 12 residues. Looked up from germline, CDR1 is SNHLY and CDR2 is FYNNEI. V lost 8 bases to trimming and J lost 3 bases, with 11 bases between them. Supplemented by reference TRBV2 and TRBJ2-7, the full variable domain reads EPEVTQTPSHQVTQMGQEVILRCVPISNHLYFYWYRQILGQKVEFLVSFYNNEISEKSEIFDDQFSVERPDGSNFTLKIRSTKLEDSAMYFCASLRGIYEQYFGPGTRLTVT.

There are many counts of this clonotype. The chain is built from TRBV20-1 and TRBJ2-3; D not resolved. Germline V lookup: CDR1 DFQATT, CDR2 SNEGSKA (reference sequence). V gave up 4 bases and J gave up 0 bases, with 8 bases separating them. This CDR3 has 13 amino acids. The CDR3, as DNA: TGCAGTGCTAACGGACGCAGCACAGATACGCAGTATTTT. It encodes CSANGRSTDTQYF.

For the CDR3, the DNA is TGTGCCAGCAGTTTTAGGGATTTCAGTGGCTACACCTTC. It yields the protein CASSFRDFSGYTF. The genes are TRBV27 and TRBJ1-2; D not certain. The CDR3 loop spans 13 amino acids. Germline loops: CDR1 MNHEY, CDR2 SMNVEV (reference sequence). V was trimmed by 3 bases and J by 7 bases, leaving 12 bases between them.

This chain links TRBV27 with TRBJ2-5; D perhaps matches TRBD2 (5 bases). The CDR3 spans 14 residues. The germline V gene has CDR1 MNHEY and CDR2 SMNVEV (reference sequence). The V end was cut by 3 bases, the J end by 4 bases, with 12 bases between. The CDR3 reads CASSFRGATETQYF. CDR3 bases: TGTGCCAGCAGTTTTCGGGGAGCGACAGAGACCCAGTACTTC.

This clonotype was seen a handful of times. J is TRBJ2-7 and V is TRBV5-1, with D perhaps being TRBD1 or TRBD2 (6 bases each). V was shortened by 4 bases and J by 1 base, with 12 bases between the two germline ends. The CDR3 consists of 14 residues. Germline V lookup: CDR1 SGHRS, CDR2 YFSETQ. This CDR3 is CASSLGGKSYEQYF. The CDR3 DNA reads as TGCGCCAGCAGCCTAGGGGGGAAATCCTACGAGCAGTACTTC. Based on the CDR3 plus reference TRBV5-1 and TRBJ2-7, the full variable domain is KAGVTQTPRYLIKTRGQQVTLSCSPISGHRSVSWYQQTPGQGLQFLFEYFSETQRNKGNFPGRFSGRQFSNSRSEMNVSTLELGDSALYLCASSLGGKSYEQYFGPGTRLTVT.

This clonotype was detected ten times or more. This rearrangement joins TRBV2 to TRBJ2-7; weak D call: TRBD1 (6 bases). The germline gives CDR1 SNHLY, CDR2 FYNNEI. V was pared by 2 bases and J by 3 bases, with 23 bases between. The CDR3 length is 18 residues. The CDR3 sequence: CASSEYPLGTGTLYEQYF. The CDR3 DNA follows: TGTGCCAGCAGTGAATATCCCCTGGGTACAGGGACCCTCTACGAGCAGTACTTC.

This clonotype was detected ten times or more. The chain links TRBV7-6 to TRBJ1-2, with 10 bases that match TRBD1. V shed 1 base and J 7 bases; nucleotides not matched to a gene: 6. The CDR3 covers 15 residues. Germline CDR1 reads SGHVS; CDR2 reads FNYEAQ. The CDR3 sequence is CASSLVGQGSRGYTF. CDR3 coding DNA: TGTGCCAGCAGCTTAGTGGGACAGGGGAGTCGTGGCTACACCTTC.

The table lists this clonotype with many counts. The chain combines TRBV6-1 with TRBJ1-1, with a possible D match to TRBD1 (6 bases). CDR3 size: 15 residues. V was shortened by 1 base and J by 8 bases, with 17 bases between the two germline ends. The germline gives CDR1 MNHNS, CDR2 SASEGT. CDR3 sequence: CASSEVAPPGGEAFF. The CDR3 DNA reads TGTGCCAGCAGTGAAGTGGCTCCCCCGGGGGGCGAAGCTTTCTTT.

This clonotype was seen repeatedly, ten times or more. The chain carries TRBV11-2 and TRBJ1-6; D gene unclear. V gave up 5 bases and J gave up 8 bases, with 19 bases separating them. Germline values: CDR1 SGHAT, CDR2 FQNNGV. This CDR3 contains 16 residues. The DNA of the CDR3 is TGTGCCAGCAGCCTCATGGAGGTGCAGGCCCATTCACCCCTCCACTTT. Residues: CASSLMEVQAHSPLHF.

The V gene is TRBV7-2, the J gene TRBJ2-3; D gene uncertain. Germline CDR1 SGHTA, CDR2 FQGNSA. This CDR3 is built from 12 residues. Trimming shortened V by 4 bases and J by 5 bases, and 7 bases separated the two germline ends. The CDR3, as DNA: TGTGCCAGCAGCTCTCGATTAGATACGCAGTATTTT. Its translation: CASSSRLDTQYF.

This clonotype was seen repeatedly, ten times or more. This rearrangement joins TRBV7-9 to TRBJ1-1; 8 nucleotides align to TRBD1. J was trimmed by 0 bases and V by 5 bases; bases with no gene match: 5. This CDR3 contains 15 residues. Germline loops: CDR1 SEHNR, CDR2 FQNEAQ (reference sequence). The CDR3 region is CASSPRTGLNTEAFF. CDR3 nucleotide sequence: TGTGCCAGCAGCCCGCGGACAGGGTTGAACACTGAAGCTTTCTTT.

This clonotype was counted only a few times. The chain carries TRBV20-1 and TRBJ2-1, with 9 bases matching TRBD2. V was clipped by 3 bases and J by 7 bases; unmatched bases: 7. The germline V gene encodes CDR1 DFQATT and CDR2 SNEGSKA (reference sequence). CDR3 length equals 14 residues. CDR3 bases: TGCAGTGCTAGCTATGGCGGGGGGGCAAATGAGCAGTTCTTC. Translating it yields CSASYGGGANEQFF.

The sample holds many counts of this clonotype. The chain uses TRBV12-3 or TRBV12-4 and TRBJ2-2; D is possibly TRBD2 (6 bases). V gave up 6 bases and J gave up 5 bases, with 16 bases separating them. CDR3 length equals 15 residues. CDR3 in DNA: TGTGCCAGCAGCCCTGGACTATACGGAACCGGGGAGCTGTTTTTT. This codes for CASSPGLYGTGELFF.

This clonotype was detected a few times. This rearrangement joins TRBV20-1 to TRBJ2-2, with TRBD2 matching 7 bases. The CDR3 is 14 amino acids. Losses at the gene ends were 3 bases for V and 4 bases for J; bases not matched to a gene: 5. CDR1 is DFQATT, CDR2 SNEGSKA, per germline (reference sequence). The CDR3 here is CSARRAGTTGELFF. The DNA for the CDR3 is TGCAGTGCTAGGCGAGCGGGGACCACCGGGGAGCTGTTTTTT.

This clonotype was found a few times. The chain employs TRBV12-5 and TRBJ2-3, with 8 bases lining up with TRBD1. Unmatched junction bases numbered 5, after V lost 4 bases and J lost 5 bases. This CDR3 region has 14 residues. Germline V gene sequence: CDR1 LGHNT, CDR2 FRNRAP. CDR3 sequence (DNA): TGTGCTAGTGGTTCCGGACAGGGTCAAGATACGCAGTATTTT. It encodes CASGSGQGQDTQYF.

Of note for this clonotype: One base away lies a much larger clone, so this may be a sequencing read error. CDR3 coding DNA: TGCAGCGTTGAAGATAAGGACAACGGAGGCTCTGGAAACACCATATATTTT. Protein sequence: CSVEDKDNGGSGNTIYF. The J gene is TRBJ1-3, the V gene TRBV29-1; maybe TRBD1 (5 bases). Germline CDR1 and CDR2: SQVTM and ANQGSEA. V dropped 0 bases and J dropped 0 bases, with 15 bases sitting between them. This CDR3 contains 17 residues.

In its sample, this clonotype was seen a few times. The gene calls are TRBV18 and TRBJ1-5; no reliable D call. With 1 base removed from V and 0 bases from J, the gap between germline ends came to 7 bases. Germline CDR1 KGHSH, CDR2 LQKENI. The CDR3 runs to 15 residues. The CDR3 protein is CASSPRRDSNQPQHF. DNA for the CDR3: TGTGCCAGCTCACCACGAAGGGATAGCAATCAGCCCCAGCATTTT.

V is TRBV9 and J is TRBJ2-5; D may be TRBD1 (5 bases). Trimming left V 0 bases short and J 2 bases short, with 11 bases between. The CDR3 is 15 amino acids. The germline V gene encodes CDR1 SGDLS and CDR2 YYNGEE. The CDR3 nucleotides are TGTGCCAGCAGCGTAGGTGGACAAACACAAGAGACCCAGTACTTC. This translates into CASSVGGQTQETQYF.

This clonotype occurred many times. V is TRBV9 and J is TRBJ1-5; no definite D call. The CDR3 runs to 12 residues. Trimming stripped 4 bases from V and 5 bases from J, with 7 bases between. Germline V lookup: CDR1 SGDLS, CDR2 YYNGEE. This CDR3 is CASSSFHQPQHF. In DNA, the CDR3 is TGTGCCAGCAGCTCCTTTCATCAGCCCCAGCATTTT.

This chain connects TRBV10-2 to TRBJ2-1, with 7 positions matching TRBD2. The CDR3 runs to 14 residues. With V trimmed by 0 bases and J by 6 bases, 2 bases remained unmatched. From germline, CDR1 is WSHSY and CDR2 SAAADI. The chain's CDR3 is CASSESSGGNEQFF. The DNA of the CDR3 is TGCGCCAGCAGTGAGTCGTCGGGGGGCAATGAGCAGTTCTTC.